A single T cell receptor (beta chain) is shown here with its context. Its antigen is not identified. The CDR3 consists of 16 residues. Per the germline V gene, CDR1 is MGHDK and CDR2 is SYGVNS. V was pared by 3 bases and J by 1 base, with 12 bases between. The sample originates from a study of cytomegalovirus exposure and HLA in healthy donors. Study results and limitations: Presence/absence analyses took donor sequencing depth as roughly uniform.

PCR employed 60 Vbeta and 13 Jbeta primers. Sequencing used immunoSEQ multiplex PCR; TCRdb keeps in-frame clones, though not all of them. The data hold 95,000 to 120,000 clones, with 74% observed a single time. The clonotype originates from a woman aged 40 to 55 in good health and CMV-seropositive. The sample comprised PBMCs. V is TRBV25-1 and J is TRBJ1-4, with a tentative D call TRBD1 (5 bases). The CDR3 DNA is TGTGCCAGCAGTGAGATGGGGGGTGGAACTAATGAAAAACTGTTTTTT. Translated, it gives CASSEMGGGTNEKLFF.